The 26 T cell receptor beta chains reported below all come from one sample, sequenced in a study of OX40 agonist ivuxolimab in advanced cancers. The repertoire was sequenced with immunoSEQ multiplex PCR; TCRdb's copy has only in-frame clones and lacks some. Counted here are about 35,000 clones, more than 60% occurring once; the ten biggest clones make up 13% to 15%. The source material was CD4+ or CD8+ T cells sorted from blood, sampled in a trial of the OX40 agonist ivuxolimab. The receptor source for this set is an adult with an advanced solid tumor such as melanoma, head and neck, liver or kidney cancer.

The table lists this clone with a few counts. This chain connects TRBV7-2 to TRBJ2-7; no firm D call. Germline lookup yields CDR1 SGHTA and CDR2 FQGNSA. The CDR3 is 11 residues long. The V and J ends lost 8 bases and 3 bases respectively, with 8 bases between them. The CDR3 is CASGLGYEQYF. In DNA form, the CDR3 reads TGTGCCAGCGGGCTGGGCTACGAGCAGTACTTC.

This chain uses TRBV28 with TRBJ1-1, with D tentatively TRBD1 (5 bases). Trimming took 6 bases from V and 3 from J, leaving 17 bases between them. The CDR3 loop spans 15 amino acids. Germline assignment: CDR1 MDHEN and CDR2 SYDVKM. The CDR3 is CASSPQGERYTEAFF. The CDR3 DNA reads TGTGCCAGCAGCCCCCAAGGGGAGAGGTACACTGAAGCTTTCTTT.

This rearrangement joins TRBV12-5 to TRBJ2-1; D is uncertain. Deletions cut 1 base from V and 6 bases from J, with 10 bases between. CDR1 and CDR2 (germline): LGHNT, FRNRAP. The CDR3 extends over 14 amino acids. The CDR3 protein is CASGLGPPGNEQFF. CDR3 in DNA: TGTGCTAGTGGTTTGGGTCCCCCGGGCAATGAGCAGTTCTTC.

The chain recombines TRBV21-1 with TRBJ2-4; the table gives TRBD2 as D, unverified against the DNA. TRBV21-1 is an annotated pseudogene. The CDR3 has 19 residues. CDR3 nucleotide sequence: TGTGCCAGCAGCAAAGGCTCCGGACTAGCGGGCGGGGACAAAAACATTCAGTACTTC. This encodes CASSKGSGLAGGDKNIQYF.

Points on this clone: This same CDR3 is encoded by further DNA sequences in the sample. The chain carries TRBV18 and TRBJ2-5, with D tentatively TRBD2 (7 bases). The V end was cut by 4 bases, the J end by 5 bases, with 11 bases between. Germline V gene data show CDR1 as KGHSH and CDR2 as LQKENI. This CDR3 spans 13 amino acids. CDR3 DNA sequence: TGTGCCAGCTCACTACAGGGAGGGGAGACCCAGTACTTC. This translates into CASSLQGGETQYF.

In regard to this clone: A junction boundary mismatches the germline segment, possibly from a read error. The same CDR3 is also encoded by other DNA sequences in this sample. This sequence joins TRBV6-4 and TRBJ1-2; 11 bases match TRBD1. This CDR3 region has 13 residues. CDR1 MRHNA and CDR2 SNTAGT come from the germline V gene. The CDR3, as DNA: TGCGCCAGCAGTGACGGGACAGGGGGTGGCTACACCTTC. Translating it yields CASSDGTGGGYTF.

The chain joins TRBV28 to TRBJ2-7; 8 nucleotides line up with TRBD1. CDR1 and CDR2 from the germline V gene are MDHEN and SYDVKM. The CDR3 length is 14 residues. Germline trimming cut 6 bases from V and 12 bases from J; bases unmatched to any gene: 16. In DNA, the CDR3 is TGTGCCAGCAGCTACGGACAGGGATTACGGATCAGGTACTTC. Protein: CASSYGQGLRIRYF. The complete variable domain, with remaining parts taken from reference TRBV28 and TRBJ2-7, reads DVKVTQSSRYLVKRTGEKVFLECVQDMDHENMFWYRQDPGLGLRLIYFSYDVKMKEKGDIPEGYSVSREKKERFSLILESASTNQTSMYLCASSYGQGLRIRYFGPGTRLTVT.

This chain connects TRBV11-2 to TRBJ2-7; D perhaps matches TRBD2 (5 bases). V gave up 5 bases and J gave up 4 bases, with 12 bases separating them. The CDR3 has 13 residues. CDR1 SGHAT and CDR2 FQNNGV come from the germline V gene. CDR3 sequence reads: CASSRTRDYEQYF. The CDR3 DNA follows: TGTGCCAGCAGCAGAACCCGGGATTACGAGCAGTACTTC.

The chain recombines TRBV6-1 with TRBJ2-2, with D possibly being TRBD2 (6 bases). Germline lookup yields CDR1 MNHNS and CDR2 SASEGT. The V gene lost 4 bases and the J gene lost 7 bases, with 13 bases spanning the gap. CDR3 length equals 14 residues. As DNA, the CDR3 is TGTGCCAGCAGTGCCGGGGGTTGGAACGGGGAGCTGTTTTTT. Its translation: CASSAGGWNGELFF.

The genes are TRBV5-4 and TRBJ1-4; the D gene is possibly TRBD1 (5 bases). Germline assignment: CDR1 SGHNT and CDR2 YYREEE (reference sequence). Trimming took 4 bases from V and 8 from J, leaving 18 bases between them. CDR3 size: 15 residues. The CDR3 loop reads CASSPNPRPGEKLFF. In DNA form, the CDR3 reads TGTGCCAGCAGCCCGAACCCTCGGCCAGGGGAAAAACTGTTTTTT. The full variable domain, its missing parts supplied by reference TRBV5-4 and TRBJ1-4, is ETGVTQSPTHLIKTRGQQVTLRCSSQSGHNTVSWYQQALGQGPQFIFQYYREEENGRGNFPPRFSGLQFPNYSSELNVNALELDDSALYLCASSPNPRPGEKLFFGSGTQLSVL.

This chain links TRBV11-2 with TRBJ2-7, with D perhaps matching TRBD1 (7 bases). V was cut by 1 base and J by 4 bases, with 14 bases left in between. This CDR3 is built from 15 residues. Germline CDR1 SGHAT, CDR2 FQNNGV. The CDR3 here is CASSLVGGGLYEQYF. DNA of the CDR3: TGTGCCAGCAGCTTAGTTGGAGGGGGCTTGTACGAGCAGTACTTC.

This clone was recorded only once. The chain recombines TRBV27 with TRBJ1-5; maybe TRBD1 (6 bases). Germline CDR1 MNHEY, CDR2 SMNVEV (reference sequence). V was cut by 6 bases and J by 6 bases, with 15 bases left in between. The CDR3 runs to 14 residues. CDR3 coding DNA: TGTGCCAGCAGGCTACAGGGAAACGGTCAGCCCCAGCATTTT. It encodes CASRLQGNGQPQHF.

The V gene is TRBV7-2, the J gene TRBJ2-5; D gene uncertain. This CDR3 comprises 14 residues. Trimming removed 5 bases at V and 1 base at J, with 11 bases between. Looked up from germline, CDR1 is SGHTA and CDR2 is FQGNSA. CDR3 sequence reads: CASSLRQIQETQYF. The CDR3 DNA is TGTGCCAGCAGCCTGAGGCAGATCCAAGAGACCCAGTACTTC.

This clone was picked up a small number of times. This chain links TRBV5-6 with TRBJ2-5, with 7 positions matching TRBD2. CDR1 SGHDT and CDR2 YYEEEE come from the germline V gene. CDR3 size: 14 residues. J gave up 1 base and V 3 bases, and 3 bases lay outside the gene matches. CDR3 nucleotides: TGTGCCAGCAGCTCCCGCGGGGGCCAAGAGACCCAGTACTTC. Translation gives CASSSRGGQETQYF.

The chain links TRBV10-3 to TRBJ2-2; TRBD1 agrees at 7 bases. CDR1 is ENHRY, CDR2 SYGVKD, per germline. The J segment lost 2 bases and the V segment lost 3 bases, leaving 12 bases of the junction unmatched. The CDR3 length is 18 residues. CDR3 loop: CAISDPSGTVANTGELFF. CDR3 DNA sequence: TGTGCCATCAGTGACCCCTCCGGGACAGTAGCCAACACCGGGGAGCTGTTTTTT.

The chain combines TRBV6-5 with TRBJ1-5, with D possibly TRBD1 on 5 matching bases. The CDR3 is 15 amino acids. The germline CDR1 and CDR2 sequences are MNHEY and SVGAGI. The germline V and J ends were trimmed by 7 bases and 5 bases, with 18 bases remaining between them. Here the CDR3 DNA reads TGTGCCAGCAACCCTAAGTCAGGGACCCATCAGCCCCAGCATTTT. Its translation is CASNPKSGTHQPQHF.

The V call is TRBV6-1, the J call TRBJ1-4; no clear D gene. Germline V gene sequence: CDR1 MNHNS, CDR2 SASEGT. V was cut by 10 bases and J by 5 bases, with 14 bases left in between. CDR3 size: 13 residues. In DNA form, the CDR3 reads TGTGCCACCTCCCCGGGGTTAAATGAAAAACTGTTTTTT. The encoded protein is CATSPGLNEKLFF.

The V gene is TRBV7-2, the J gene TRBJ1-5, with TRBD1 matching over 7 bases. CDR3 length equals 18 residues. With V trimmed by 5 bases and J by 0 bases, 13 bases remained unmatched. Germline CDR1 reads SGHTA; CDR2 reads FQGNSA. The DNA for the CDR3 is TGTGCCAGCAGCCCCATCCGACAGGGTGGGGATAGCAATCAGCCCCAGCATTTT. Translated: CASSPIRQGGDSNQPQHF.

The chain joins TRBV19 to TRBJ2-7, with 7 bases aligning to TRBD1. V gave up 3 bases and J gave up 2 bases; unmatched junction bases: 13. This CDR3 is built from 17 residues. Germline lookup yields CDR1 LNHDA and CDR2 SQIVND (reference sequence). The CDR3 spells CASSIGLTRQGAYEQYF. CDR3 DNA: TGTGCCAGTAGTATTGGGTTAACGCGACAGGGAGCCTACGAGCAGTACTTC.

In its sample, this clone was seen once. The V and J genes are TRBV6-5 and TRBJ1-1; 8 bases line up with TRBD1. With 8 bases clipped from V and 4 bases from J, the junction kept 9 bases outside the gene matches. The CDR3 covers 14 residues. Germline loops: CDR1 MNHEY, CDR2 SVGAGI. The CDR3 region is CASSRTGSGTEAFF. The CDR3 DNA reads TGTGCCAGCTCCCGGACAGGGTCAGGCACTGAAGCTTTCTTT.

V usage is TRBV6-1 and J usage is TRBJ2-2, with D possibly matching TRBD1 (6 bases). CDR1 and CDR2 from the germline V gene are MNHNS and SASEGT. Trimming removed 6 bases at V and 0 bases at J, with 11 bases between. CDR3 length: 15 amino acids. CDR3 nucleotide sequence: TGTGCCAGCAGCCCGGGACAATCGAACACCGGGGAGCTGTTTTTT. This gives the protein CASSPGQSNTGELFF.

This chain connects TRBV5-1 to TRBJ1-4; D unresolved. The CDR3 extends over 14 amino acids. V was shortened by 0 bases and J by 3 bases, with 6 bases between the two germline ends. CDR1 is SGHRS, CDR2 YFSETQ, per germline. CDR3 DNA sequence: TGCGCCAGCAGCTTGGCCGGAGCTAATGAAAAACTGTTTTTT. The encoded protein is CASSLAGANEKLFF. The entire variable domain, with the rest obtained from reference TRBV5-1 and TRBJ1-4, is as follows: KAGVTQTPRYLIKTRGQQVTLSCSPISGHRSVSWYQQTPGQGLQFLFEYFSETQRNKGNFPGRFSGRQFSNSRSEMNVSTLELGDSALYLCASSLAGANEKLFFGSGTQLSVL.

CDR3 sequence (DNA): TGTGCCAGTAGTATAGATAAGGGTAAAGCTGAAGCTTTCTTT. Its translation is CASSIDKGKAEAFF. V is TRBV19 and J is TRBJ1-1; unclear D gene. Looked up from germline, CDR1 is LNHDA and CDR2 is SQIVND (reference sequence). CDR3 size: 14 residues. Deletions cut 0 bases from V and 6 bases from J, with 11 bases between.

V and J are TRBV25-1 and TRBJ1-4, with 8 positions matching TRBD1. The CDR3 loop spans 16 amino acids. Germline CDR1 is MGHDK and CDR2 is SYGVNS. J lost 8 bases, V lost 3 bases, and 11 bases had no gene match. The CDR3 is CASSDWAGQGREKLFF. CDR3 DNA: TGTGCCAGCAGTGACTGGGCCGGACAGGGACGGGAAAAACTGTTTTTT.

As DNA, the CDR3 is TGTGCCAGCAGTGGGAGGGGACAGGGCTACGAGCAGTACTTC. As protein: CASSGRGQGYEQYF. The chain couples TRBV2 to TRBJ2-7, with 9 nucleotides matching TRBD1. CDR3 length: 14 residues. Germline V gives CDR1 SNHLY, CDR2 FYNNEI. J gave up 3 bases and V 4 bases, and 4 bases lay outside the gene matches.

The chain is built from TRBV6-6 and TRBJ2-1; TRBD1 matches at 7 bases. CDR3 length equals 15 residues. V lost 2 bases and J lost 6; bases outside the gene matches: 7. Germline lookup yields CDR1 MNHNY and CDR2 SVGAGI (reference sequence). CDR3 region: CASSYQTGMGNEQFF. The CDR3 DNA sequence: TGTGCCAGCAGTTACCAGACAGGGATGGGCAATGAGCAGTTCTTC.